The next 9 T cell receptor beta chains were all read from a single sample in a study of blood T cell repertoires in COVID-19. This table comes from immunoSEQ multiplex PCR, and its TCRdb copy is limited to in-frame clones, with some not included. Among under 100,000 clones listed, 70% to 90% were seen once. Source material: peripheral blood. The receptors here all came from a man aged 50 or older with active COVID-19.

The V call is TRBV27, the J call TRBJ2-1, with D perhaps matching TRBD1 (6 bases). The CDR3 consists of 13 residues. V lost 3 bases and J 10 bases, leaving 13 bases between the germline ends. Germline V gene lookup returns CDR1 MNHEY and CDR2 SMNVEV (reference sequence). This chain's CDR3 is CASSFGSRGEQFF. In nucleotides, the CDR3 is TGTGCCAGCAGTTTTGGGAGCAGGGGCGAGCAGTTCTTC.

Worth noting for this clone: The sample holds other DNA sequences that translate to the same CDR3. CDR3 in amino acids: CASKQGSQPQHF. CDR3 bases: TGTGCCAGCAAACAGGGAAGTCAGCCCCAGCATTTT. This chain joins TRBV28 and TRBJ1-5, with D possibly being TRBD1 (6 bases). The CDR3 length is 12 residues. Trimming shortened V by 7 bases and J by 6 bases, and 10 bases separated the two germline ends. The germline CDR1 and CDR2 sequences are MDHEN and SYDVKM.

The V call is TRBV2, the J call TRBJ1-1; D unresolved. The germline V gene has CDR1 SNHLY and CDR2 FYNNEI. This CDR3 has 11 residues. Trimming pared 4 bases from V and 7 bases from J, leaving 7 bases between. This chain's CDR3 is CASSVRGEAFF. CDR3 bases: TGTGCCAGCAGTGTCCGAGGTGAAGCTTTCTTT.

Remarks on this clone: Distinct nucleotide sequences in the sample also encode this CDR3. CDR3 protein: CASSSGLAGADTQYF. Written as DNA, the CDR3 is TGCGCCAGCAGCTCGGGACTAGCGGGGGCAGATACGCAGTATTTT. The chain combines TRBV5-1 with TRBJ2-3, with 14 bases lining up with TRBD2. The CDR3 length is 15 residues. V shed 3 bases and J 4 bases; nucleotides not matched to a gene: 1. From germline, CDR1 is SGHRS and CDR2 YFSETQ.

This rearrangement joins TRBV10-3 to TRBJ1-1; D is unclear. Germline V gene lookup returns CDR1 ENHRY and CDR2 SYGVKD. This CDR3 is 13 amino acids long. The V end was cut by 10 bases, the J end by 4 bases, with 16 bases between. CDR3 amino acids: CASRLEVGTEAFF. The CDR3, as DNA: TGTGCCAGCCGTCTGGAGGTGGGCACTGAAGCTTTCTTT.

The V gene is TRBV30, the J gene TRBJ2-7, with D unresolved. Trimming shortened V by 2 bases and J by 2 bases, and 10 bases separated the two germline ends. Per the germline V gene, CDR1 is GTSNPN and CDR2 is SVGIG (reference sequence). CDR3 length equals 13 residues. The CDR3 region is CAWSSRPAYEQYF. The DNA of the CDR3 is TGTGCCTGGAGTTCCAGGCCCGCCTACGAGCAGTACTTC.

The chain uses TRBV19 and TRBJ2-2, with 7 positions matching TRBD2. The CDR3 is 16 amino acids. The germline V gene encodes CDR1 LNHDA and CDR2 SQIVND (reference sequence). Trimming at V came to 3 bases and at J to 4 bases, leaving 8 bases not matched to a gene. The CDR3 DNA is TGTGCCAGTAGTATCCCCCCGTGGGGGGGCACCGGGGAGCTGTTTTTT. This sequence encodes CASSIPPWGGTGELFF.

V usage is TRBV10-3 and J usage is TRBJ2-7; 10 positions agree with TRBD1. The CDR3 is 15 amino acids. Trimming at V came to 2 bases and at J to 6 bases, leaving 7 bases not matched to a gene. From germline, CDR1 is ENHRY and CDR2 SYGVKD. CDR3 in amino acids: CAISEVGDRGFEQYF. CDR3 nucleotides: TGTGCCATCAGTGAGGTCGGGGACAGGGGCTTCGAGCAGTACTTC.

The rearrangement joins TRBV19 to TRBJ2-3, with 8 bases lining up with TRBD1. Per germline, CDR1 LNHDA and CDR2 SQIVND (reference sequence). CDR3 length equals 15 residues. The V and J ends lost 7 bases and 1 base, in that order; junction bases with no gene match: 7. CDR3: CASTPTGARTDTQYF. CDR3 coding DNA: TGTGCCAGTACTCCGACAGGGGCTCGCACAGATACGCAGTATTTT.